The 15 T cell receptor beta chains below all came from one sample that was sequenced in a study of beta chain features in type 1 diabetes. General study findings and limits: There was a moderate but significant shortening of TCRB CDR3s in all four CD4+ subsets of Type 1 diabetes patients.

These receptors' targets are unknown. What was sequenced were expressed TCRB transcripts, since all of the isolated RNA had been reverse transcribed. The repertoire was sequenced with immunoSEQ multiplex PCR; TCRdb's copy has only in-frame clones and lacks some. The table has around 130,000 clones, about a sixth seen once; the top ten hold 2% to 3%. The specimen was central memory CD4+ T cells from blood. The receptors stem from a man aged 25-45 years with type 1 diabetes.

The rearrangement links TRBV29-1 to TRBJ2-3; D is possibly TRBD2 (6 bases). Germline lookup yields CDR1 SQVTM and CDR2 ANQGSEA. V was clipped by 6 bases and J by 3 bases, with 19 bases between them. This CDR3 spans 15 amino acids. This chain's CDR3 is CSVNPSSGATDTQYF. CDR3 coding DNA: TGCAGCGTGAATCCATCGTCGGGAGCTACAGATACGCAGTATTTT.

The rearrangement links TRBV11-2 to TRBJ2-3; 7 positions agree with TRBD1. The CDR3 is 15 residues long. Germline CDR1 is SGHAT and CDR2 is FQNNGV. The V gene end was trimmed by 6 bases and the J gene end by 6 bases; junction bases not matched to a gene: 12. CDR3 sequence (DNA): TGTGCCAGCAGTCCCGGGACAGCGTTTCTCGATACGCAGTATTTT. This gives the protein CASSPGTAFLDTQYF.

This clone was observed a handful of times. The genes are TRBV6-5 and TRBJ1-2; D might be TRBD1 (5 bases). The germline V gene has CDR1 MNHEY and CDR2 SVGAGI. CDR3 length: 13 residues. The V end was cut by 0 bases, the J end by 8 bases, with 10 bases between. The CDR3 reads CASSYSLDRGYTF. The CDR3 DNA reads TGTGCCAGCAGTTACTCCCTCGACAGAGGCTACACCTTC.

The rearrangement uses TRBV19 and TRBJ2-1; D is possibly TRBD2 (6 bases). Germline CDR1 LNHDA, CDR2 SQIVND (reference sequence). The germline V and J ends were trimmed by 6 bases and 3 bases, with 15 bases remaining between them. The CDR3 covers 15 residues. CDR3 nucleotide sequence: TGTGCCAGTAGACTCGGGACTGATCACTACAATGAGCAGTTCTTC. Amino acids: CASRLGTDHYNEQFF.

This clone was seen repeatedly, ten times or more. V is TRBV6-5 and J is TRBJ2-7; D gene uncertain. The V and J ends lost 6 bases and 2 bases respectively, with 11 bases between them. In germline, CDR1 is MNHEY, CDR2 SVGAGI. The CDR3 is 13 residues long. The CDR3, as DNA: TGTGCCAGCAGCTCTGCGCTAACCTACGAGCAGTACTTC. This translates into CASSSALTYEQYF.

This sequence joins TRBV11-3 and TRBJ2-3, with D unresolved. V was shortened by 6 bases and J by 2 bases, with 12 bases between the two germline ends. The CDR3 runs 14 residues. Per the germline V gene, CDR1 is SGHNT and CDR2 is YENEEA. CDR3 loop: CASRSYGSTDTQYF. CDR3 nucleotide sequence: TGTGCCAGCAGGTCTTACGGGTCCACAGATACGCAGTATTTT.

This clone was recorded a few times. The CDR3 DNA follows: TGTGCCATCAGTGGAGGGGAGGGAATCTCTGGCTACACCTTC. Its protein is CAISGGEGISGYTF. V gene TRBV10-3 combines with J gene TRBJ1-2; D is perhaps TRBD1 (5 bases). CDR1 is ENHRY and CDR2 is SYGVKD in the germline V gene. V lost 4 bases and J 7 bases, leaving 16 bases between the germline ends. The length of the CDR3 is 14 residues.

This clone was counted a few times. The V call is TRBV4-1, the J call TRBJ2-1; 7 nucleotides line up with TRBD1. Germline V lookup: CDR1 MGHRA, CDR2 YSYEKL. With 3 bases clipped from V and 1 base from J, the junction kept 12 bases outside the gene matches. The CDR3 length is 18 residues. For the CDR3, the DNA is TGCGCCAGCAGCCACCCGTCGACAGGGAAGTTTTCCTACAATGAGCAGTTCTTC. It yields the protein CASSHPSTGKFSYNEQFF.

V is TRBV7-2 and J is TRBJ1-2; 8 nucleotides align to TRBD1. The CDR3 extends over 15 amino acids. V shed 2 bases, J shed 2 bases, and the junction held 4 bases outside the gene matches. The germline V gene has CDR1 SGHTA and CDR2 FQGNSA. The CDR3 region has the DNA TGTGCCAGCAGCTTATCCGGGACAGGCAACTATGGCTACACCTTC. As protein: CASSLSGTGNYGYTF.

This clone was detected a few times. This chain joins TRBV20-1 and TRBJ2-7; D is ambiguous. V lost 6 bases and J 3 bases, leaving 9 bases between the germline ends. In germline, CDR1 is DFQATT, CDR2 SNEGSKA (reference sequence). This CDR3 contains 11 residues. CDR3 sequence reads: CSASDNYEQYF. The CDR3 DNA reads as TGCAGTGCCTCTGACAACTACGAGCAGTACTTC.

In this sample, this clone turned up many times. The genes are TRBV29-1 and TRBJ1-1, with TRBD1 identical over 8 bases. The CDR3 has 14 amino acids. V was pared by 7 bases and J by 1 base, with 8 bases of the junction left unmatched. Germline CDR1 reads SQVTM; CDR2 reads ANQGSEA. The CDR3 here is CSASIQGGNTEAFF. The CDR3 region has the DNA TGCAGCGCGTCAATACAGGGGGGGAACACTGAAGCTTTCTTT. Complete variable domain (other parts from reference TRBV29-1 and TRBJ1-1): SAVISQKPSRDICQRGTSLTIQCQVDSQVTMMFWYRQQPGQSLTLIATANQGSEATYESGFVIDKFPISRPNLTFSTLTVSNMSPEDSSIYLCSASIQGGNTEAFFGQGTRLTVV.

This clone was seen many times. The chain joins TRBV2 to TRBJ1-2; D is uncertain. CDR1 and CDR2 (germline): SNHLY, FYNNEI. This CDR3 is 10 amino acids long. Trimming took off 4 bases at V and 8 bases at J, with 5 bases between the two ends. CDR3 in DNA: TGTGCCAGCAGTGTTGAGGGCTACACCTTC. It translates to CASSVEGYTF.

This clone was counted a few times. The rearrangement links TRBV30 to TRBJ2-7; perhaps TRBD1 as D (6 bases). V lost 3 bases and J lost 2, with 11 bases in between. The germline V gene encodes CDR1 GTSNPN and CDR2 SVGIG (reference sequence). There are 13 residues in the CDR3. This CDR3 is CAWRGDTTYEQYF. The CDR3 DNA reads as TGTGCCTGGAGGGGGGACACCACCTACGAGCAGTACTTC.

A few counts support this clone. The V and J genes are TRBV7-2 and TRBJ2-2, with 8 bases lining up with TRBD2. The CDR3 is 14 residues long. The germline V gene encodes CDR1 SGHTA and CDR2 FQGNSA. V gave up 6 bases and J gave up 4 bases; unmatched junction bases: 4. The CDR3 is CASRPLAGTGELFF. Written as DNA, the CDR3 is TGTGCCAGCAGGCCTCTAGCGGGCACCGGGGAGCTGTTTTTT.

This clone was seen at least ten times. V gene TRBV11-3 combines with J gene TRBJ2-1, with 10 bases fitting TRBD1. Germline values: CDR1 SGHNT, CDR2 YENEEA. Trimming cost V 5 bases and J 10 bases; bases outside gene matches: 14. The CDR3 covers 16 residues. The CDR3: CASSPQGGQGLLEQFF. DNA for the CDR3: TGTGCCAGCAGCCCCCAAGGGGGACAGGGGTTGCTAGAGCAGTTCTTC.